This T cell receptor beta chain originates from a study of metastatic and nonmetastatic thyroid tumors. Study details: Patients with malignant and benign thyroid disease provided blood and tumor or nodule tissue, whose repertoires were compared.

Trimming cost V 5 bases and J 3 bases, with 11 bases left between them. From germline, CDR1 is LGHDT and CDR2 YNNKEL (reference sequence). The CDR3 loop spans 14 amino acids. In the original processing: What underpinned the distant-metastasis classifier for papillary thyroid cancer was the set of CDR3 differences across clinicopathological groups. MiXCR reprocessed the PCR reads for TCRdb. The V and J calls and clone size are TCRdb's, not the authors'. The data show just over 70,000 clones, 18% seen once. None of the patients had undergone any treatment ahead of thyroid surgery. Study results and caveats: For both blood and tumor, malignant thyroid tumors reportedly showed significantly higher TCR beta diversity than benign nodules did.

Note on this clone: The antigen remains undetermined.

Sequencing was performed on blood. This receptor was obtained from a female donor with papillary thyroid cancer or a benign thyroid nodule (not recorded which). Some clones in this sample may be carry-over from other donors' samples. The J gene is TRBJ1-5, the V gene TRBV3-1; D not certain. CDR3: CASSSRGLNQPQHF. CDR3 nucleotides: TGTGCCAGCAGCTCCCGTGGCCTCAATCAGCCCCAGCATTTT.